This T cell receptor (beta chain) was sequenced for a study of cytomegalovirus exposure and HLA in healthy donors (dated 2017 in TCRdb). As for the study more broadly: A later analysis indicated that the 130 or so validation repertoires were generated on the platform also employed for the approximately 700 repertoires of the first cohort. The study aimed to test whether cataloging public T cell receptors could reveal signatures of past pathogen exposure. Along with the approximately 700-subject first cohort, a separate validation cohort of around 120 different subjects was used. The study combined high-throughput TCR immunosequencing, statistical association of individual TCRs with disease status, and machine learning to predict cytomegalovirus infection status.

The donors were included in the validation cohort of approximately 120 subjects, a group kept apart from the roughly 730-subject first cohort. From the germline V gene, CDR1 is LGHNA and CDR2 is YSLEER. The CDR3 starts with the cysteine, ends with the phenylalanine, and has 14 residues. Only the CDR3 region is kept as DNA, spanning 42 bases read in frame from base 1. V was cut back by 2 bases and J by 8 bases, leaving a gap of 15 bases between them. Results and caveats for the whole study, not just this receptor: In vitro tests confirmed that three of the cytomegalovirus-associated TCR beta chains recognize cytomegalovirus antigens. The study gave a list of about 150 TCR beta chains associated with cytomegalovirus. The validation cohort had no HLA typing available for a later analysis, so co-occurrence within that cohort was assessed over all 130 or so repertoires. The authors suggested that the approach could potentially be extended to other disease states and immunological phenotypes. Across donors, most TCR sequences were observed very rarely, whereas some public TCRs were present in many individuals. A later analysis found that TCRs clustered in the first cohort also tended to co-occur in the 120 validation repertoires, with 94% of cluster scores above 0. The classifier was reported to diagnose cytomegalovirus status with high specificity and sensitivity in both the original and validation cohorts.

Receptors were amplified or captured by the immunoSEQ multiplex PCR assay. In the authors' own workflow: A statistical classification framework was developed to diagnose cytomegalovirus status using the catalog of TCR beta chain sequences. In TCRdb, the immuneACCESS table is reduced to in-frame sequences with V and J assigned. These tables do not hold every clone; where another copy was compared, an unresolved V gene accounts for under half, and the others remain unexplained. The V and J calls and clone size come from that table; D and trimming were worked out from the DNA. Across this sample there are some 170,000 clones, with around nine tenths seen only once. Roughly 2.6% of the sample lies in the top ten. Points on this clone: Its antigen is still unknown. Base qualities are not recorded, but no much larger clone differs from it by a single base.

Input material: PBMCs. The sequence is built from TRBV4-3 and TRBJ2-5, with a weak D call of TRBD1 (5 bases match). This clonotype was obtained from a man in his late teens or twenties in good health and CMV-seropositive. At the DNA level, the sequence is TGCGCCAGCAGCCAAAGTATTCTACAGGAAACCCAGTACTTC. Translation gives CASSQSILQETQYF.